The 4 T cell receptor beta chains reported below all come from one sample, sequenced in a study of cytomegalovirus exposure and HLA in healthy donors. The PCR contained 60 Vbeta and 13 Jbeta primers. The repertoire was sequenced with immunoSEQ multiplex PCR; TCRdb's copy has only in-frame clones and lacks some. The repertoire holds approximately 140,000 clones, with 82% as singletons. Sequenced material: PBMCs. The receptor source for this set is a man between 18 and 29 years old in good health and CMV-seropositive.

J is TRBJ2-1 and V is TRBV7-9; tentatively, D is TRBD2 (6 bases). The V and J ends lost 4 bases and 2 bases respectively, with 18 bases between them. This CDR3 has 17 amino acids. Germline V gene sequence: CDR1 SEHNR, CDR2 FQNEAQ (reference sequence). The CDR3 is CASSWPPGLDTYNEQFF. The CDR3 coding sequence is TGTGCCAGCAGCTGGCCCCCGGGACTCGATACCTACAATGAGCAGTTCTTC.

V usage is TRBV5-8 and J usage is TRBJ2-2; no reliable D call. Germline V gene sequence: CDR1 SGHTS, CDR2 YDEGEE. V was pared by 1 base and J by 0 bases, with 10 bases between. The CDR3 has 16 amino acids. CDR3 DNA sequence: TGTGCCAGCAGCTTGTTGCGAGCGTCGAACACCGGGGAGCTGTTTTTT. Protein sequence: CASSLLRASNTGELFF.

This clone has more than one count but fewer than ten. The chain links TRBV25-1 to TRBJ1-3, with 11 nucleotides matching TRBD1. V dropped 4 bases and J dropped 4; count of bases not matched to a gene: 9. There are 17 residues in the CDR3. Germline V gene sequence: CDR1 MGHDK, CDR2 SYGVNS. The DNA of the CDR3 is TGTGCCAGCAGTGGCCACCCGGGACAGGGGGAAGGAAACACCATATATTTT. The encoded protein is CASSGHPGQGEGNTIYF.

The rearrangement joins TRBV11-2 to TRBJ2-4; D possibly corresponds to TRBD2 (6 bases). The CDR3 is 13 residues long. V was trimmed by 5 bases and J by 6 bases, leaving 11 bases between them. The germline CDR1 and CDR2 sequences are SGHAT and FQNNGV. CDR3 loop: CASSPALANIQYF. The CDR3 DNA is TGTGCCAGCAGCCCCGCACTAGCAAACATTCAGTACTTC.